This T cell receptor (beta chain) stems from a study of Ad26.COV2.S vaccination and SARS-CoV-2 variants. Looking at the study overall: The donor was enrolled in the Ad26.COV2.S arm of the COV1001 trial.

Study results and caveats: The placebo group had lower spike-specific TCR breadth than the vaccine recipients did. There was reportedly substantial breadth in spike-specific CD8+ and CD4+ T cell responses after vaccination.

The treatment denotes: roughly 19 received Ad26.COV2.S at low or high dose, single or two shots; about 5 received placebo; per-sample allocation not given. Each sample was drawn 63 days after the first injection (of vaccine or placebo). As for this clone: Its target is unknown.

The method was immunoSEQ multiplex PCR; TCRdb's version includes in-frame clones alone and lacks a portion of them. The sample lists some 300,000 clones, roughly 84% occurring once. V was shortened by 5 bases and J by 10 bases, with 14 bases between the two germline ends. The CDR3 has 12 residues. Germline V gene lookup returns CDR1 SGHTA and CDR2 FQGNSA. The source is a person aged 18 to 59 who received the Ad26.COV2.S COVID-19 vaccine or a placebo. The sample consisted of peripheral blood, taken in a trial of Ad26.COV2.S vaccine versus placebo. The chain employs TRBV7-2 and TRBJ1-1; tentatively, D is TRBD1 (6 bases). As DNA, the CDR3 is TGTGCCAGCAGCCGGACAGCCGGCCTAGCTTTCTTT. Translation: CASSRTAGLAFF.